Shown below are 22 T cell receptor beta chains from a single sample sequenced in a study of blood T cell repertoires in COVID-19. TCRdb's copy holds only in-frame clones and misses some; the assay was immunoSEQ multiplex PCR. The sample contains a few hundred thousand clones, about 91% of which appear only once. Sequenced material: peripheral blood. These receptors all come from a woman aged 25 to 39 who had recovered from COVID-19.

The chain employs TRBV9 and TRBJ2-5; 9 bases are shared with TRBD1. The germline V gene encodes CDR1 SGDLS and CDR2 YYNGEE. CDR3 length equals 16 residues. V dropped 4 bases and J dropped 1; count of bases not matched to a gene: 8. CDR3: CASSPTDRGAQETQYF. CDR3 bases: TGTGCCAGCAGCCCGACCGACAGGGGGGCCCAAGAGACCCAGTACTTC.

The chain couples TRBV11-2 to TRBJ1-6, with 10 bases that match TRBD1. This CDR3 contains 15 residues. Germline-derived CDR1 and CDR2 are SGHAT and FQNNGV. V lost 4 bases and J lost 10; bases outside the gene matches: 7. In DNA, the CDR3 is TGTGCCAGCAGCTACTCTCCGGGACAGGGGTCACCCCTCCACTTT. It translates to CASSYSPGQGSPLHF.

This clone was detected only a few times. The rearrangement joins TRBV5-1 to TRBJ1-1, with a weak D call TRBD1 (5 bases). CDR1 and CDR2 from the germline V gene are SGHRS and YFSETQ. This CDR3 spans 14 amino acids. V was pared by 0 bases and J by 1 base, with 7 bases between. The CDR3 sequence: CASSLDRRNTEAFF. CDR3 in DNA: TGCGCCAGCAGCTTGGACAGGAGGAACACTGAAGCTTTCTTT.

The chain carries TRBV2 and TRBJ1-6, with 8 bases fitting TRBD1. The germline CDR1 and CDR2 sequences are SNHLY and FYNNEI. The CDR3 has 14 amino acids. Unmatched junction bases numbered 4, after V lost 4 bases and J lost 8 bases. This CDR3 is CASSGDRRDSPLHF. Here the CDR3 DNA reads TGTGCCAGCAGTGGGGACAGGAGGGATTCACCCCTCCACTTT.

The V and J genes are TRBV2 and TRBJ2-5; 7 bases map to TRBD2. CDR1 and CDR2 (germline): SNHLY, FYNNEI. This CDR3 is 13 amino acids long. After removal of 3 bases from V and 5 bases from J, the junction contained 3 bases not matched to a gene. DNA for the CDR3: TGTGCCAGCAGTGAGGCGGGGGTTGAGACCCAGTACTTC. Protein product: CASSEAGVETQYF.

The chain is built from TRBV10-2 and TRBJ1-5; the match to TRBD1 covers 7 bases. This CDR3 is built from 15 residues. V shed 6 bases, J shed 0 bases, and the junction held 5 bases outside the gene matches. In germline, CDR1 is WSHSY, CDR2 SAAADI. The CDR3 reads CASRGQLLSNQPQHF. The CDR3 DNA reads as TGCGCCAGCAGGGGACAGTTACTTAGCAATCAGCCCCAGCATTTT.

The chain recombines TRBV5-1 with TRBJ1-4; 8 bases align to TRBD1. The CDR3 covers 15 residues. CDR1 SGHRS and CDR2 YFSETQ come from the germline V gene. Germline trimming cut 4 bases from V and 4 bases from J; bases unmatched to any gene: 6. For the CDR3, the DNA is TGCGCCAGCAGCATAGGACAGGGTGATAATGAAAAACTGTTTTTT. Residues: CASSIGQGDNEKLFF.

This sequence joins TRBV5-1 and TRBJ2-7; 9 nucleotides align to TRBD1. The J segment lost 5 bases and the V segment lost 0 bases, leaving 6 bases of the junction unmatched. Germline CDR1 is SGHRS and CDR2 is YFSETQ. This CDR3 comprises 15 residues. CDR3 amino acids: CASSLEGTGRNEQYF. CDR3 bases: TGCGCCAGCAGCTTGGAGGGGACAGGGAGGAACGAGCAGTACTTC.

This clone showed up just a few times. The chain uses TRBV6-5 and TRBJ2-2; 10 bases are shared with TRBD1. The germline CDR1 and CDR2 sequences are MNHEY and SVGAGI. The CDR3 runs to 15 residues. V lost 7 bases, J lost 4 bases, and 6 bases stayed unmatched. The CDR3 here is CASIRGQGGTGELFF. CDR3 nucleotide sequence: TGTGCCAGCATCAGAGGACAGGGGGGCACCGGGGAGCTGTTTTTT.

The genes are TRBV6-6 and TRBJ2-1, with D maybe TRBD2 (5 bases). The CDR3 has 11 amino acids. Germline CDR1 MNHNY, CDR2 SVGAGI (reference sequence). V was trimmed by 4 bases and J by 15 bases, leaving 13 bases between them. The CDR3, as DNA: TGTGCCAGCAGTTCCGGAGGTGATCTGTTCTTC. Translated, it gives CASSSGGDLFF.

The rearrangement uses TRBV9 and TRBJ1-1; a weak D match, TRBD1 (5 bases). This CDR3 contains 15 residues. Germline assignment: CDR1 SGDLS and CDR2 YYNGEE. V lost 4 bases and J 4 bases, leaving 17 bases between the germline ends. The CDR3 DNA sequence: TGTGCCAGCAGCTCACTCCAGGGATTGGGCACTGAAGCTTTCTTT. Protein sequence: CASSSLQGLGTEAFF.

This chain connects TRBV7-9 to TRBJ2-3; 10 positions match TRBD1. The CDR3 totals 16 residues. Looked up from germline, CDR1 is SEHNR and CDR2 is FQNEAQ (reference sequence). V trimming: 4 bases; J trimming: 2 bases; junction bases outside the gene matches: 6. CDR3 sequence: CASSSRDRGITDTQYF. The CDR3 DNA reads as TGTGCCAGCAGCTCGAGGGACAGGGGAATCACAGATACGCAGTATTTT.

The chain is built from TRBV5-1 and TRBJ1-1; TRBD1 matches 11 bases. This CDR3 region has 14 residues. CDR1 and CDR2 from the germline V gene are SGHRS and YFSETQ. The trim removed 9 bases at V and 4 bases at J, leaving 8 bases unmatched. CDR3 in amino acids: CATRWGTGGTEAFF. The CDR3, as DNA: TGCGCCACAAGGTGGGGGACAGGGGGCACTGAAGCTTTCTTT.

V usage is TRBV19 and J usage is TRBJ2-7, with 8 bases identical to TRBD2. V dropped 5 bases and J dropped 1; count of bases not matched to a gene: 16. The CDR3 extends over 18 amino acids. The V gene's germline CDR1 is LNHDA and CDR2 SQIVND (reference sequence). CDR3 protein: CASSPPGGARGDSYEQYF. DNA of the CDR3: TGTGCCAGTAGTCCGCCGGGGGGGGCGCGGGGAGATTCCTACGAGCAGTACTTC.

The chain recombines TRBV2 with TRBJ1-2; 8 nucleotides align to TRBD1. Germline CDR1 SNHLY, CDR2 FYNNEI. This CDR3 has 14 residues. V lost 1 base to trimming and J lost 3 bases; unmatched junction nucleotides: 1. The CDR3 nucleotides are TGTGCCAGCAGTGAAGACAGGGGGGACTATGGCTACACCTTC. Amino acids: CASSEDRGDYGYTF. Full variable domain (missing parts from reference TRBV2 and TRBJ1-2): EPEVTQTPSHQVTQMGQEVILRCVPISNHLYFYWYRQILGQKVEFLVSFYNNEISEKSEIFDDQFSVERPDGSNFTLKIRSTKLEDSAMYFCASSEDRGDYGYTFGSGTRLTVV.

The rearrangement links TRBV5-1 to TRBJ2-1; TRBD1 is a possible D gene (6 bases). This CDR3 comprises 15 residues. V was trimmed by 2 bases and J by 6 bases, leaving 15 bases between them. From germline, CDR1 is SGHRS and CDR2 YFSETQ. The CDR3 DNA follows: TGCGCCAGCAGCTTATGGCAGGGGCAGGGCAATGAGCAGTTCTTC. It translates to CASSLWQGQGNEQFF.

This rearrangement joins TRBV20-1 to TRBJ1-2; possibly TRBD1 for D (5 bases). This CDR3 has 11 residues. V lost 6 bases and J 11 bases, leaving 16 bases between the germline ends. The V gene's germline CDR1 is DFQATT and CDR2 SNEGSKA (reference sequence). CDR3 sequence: CSADRGERYTF. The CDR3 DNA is TGCAGTGCCGATCGGGGGGAGAGGTACACCTTC.

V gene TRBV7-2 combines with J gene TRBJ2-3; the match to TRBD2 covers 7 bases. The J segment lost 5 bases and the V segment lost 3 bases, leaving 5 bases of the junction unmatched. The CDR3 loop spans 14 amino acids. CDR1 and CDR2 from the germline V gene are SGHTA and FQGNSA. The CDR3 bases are TGTGCCAGCAGCTTTCTAGCGGTCAAAGATACGCAGTATTTT. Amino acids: CASSFLAVKDTQYF.

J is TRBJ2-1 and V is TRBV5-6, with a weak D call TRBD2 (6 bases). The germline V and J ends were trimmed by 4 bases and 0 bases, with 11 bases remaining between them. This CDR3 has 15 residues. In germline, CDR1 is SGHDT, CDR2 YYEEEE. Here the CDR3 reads CASSQGLSSYNEQFF. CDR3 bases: TGTGCCAGCAGCCAGGGACTGAGCTCCTACAATGAGCAGTTCTTC.

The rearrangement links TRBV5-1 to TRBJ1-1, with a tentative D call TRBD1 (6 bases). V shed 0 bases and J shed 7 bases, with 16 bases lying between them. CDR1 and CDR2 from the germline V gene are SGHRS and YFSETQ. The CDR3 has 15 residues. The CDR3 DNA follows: TGCGCCAGCAGCTTGGGAGGGGGTAGGGAGGGTGAAGCTTTCTTT. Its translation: CASSLGGGREGEAFF.

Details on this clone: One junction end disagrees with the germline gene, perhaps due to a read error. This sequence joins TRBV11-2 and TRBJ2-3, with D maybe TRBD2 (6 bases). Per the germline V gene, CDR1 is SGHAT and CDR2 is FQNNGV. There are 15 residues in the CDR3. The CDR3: CASSLDYVRASASPF. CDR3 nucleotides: TGTGCCAGCAGCTTAGATTACGTTAGGGCTAGCGCGTCCCCTTTT. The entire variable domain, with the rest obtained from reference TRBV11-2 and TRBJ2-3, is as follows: EAGVAQSPRYKIIEKRQSVAFWCNPISGHATLYWYQQILGQGPKLLIQFQNNGVVDDSQLPKDRFSAERLKGVDSTLKIQPAKLEDSAVYLCASSLDYVRASASPFGPGTRLTVL.

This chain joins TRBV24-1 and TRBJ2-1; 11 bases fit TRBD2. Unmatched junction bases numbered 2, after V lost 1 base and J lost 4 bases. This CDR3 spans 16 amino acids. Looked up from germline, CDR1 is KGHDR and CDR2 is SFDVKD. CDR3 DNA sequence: TGTGCCACCAGTGATTTCGGGACTAGCGGTTACAATGAGCAGTTCTTC. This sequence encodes CATSDFGTSGYNEQFF.